This T cell receptor (beta chain) is drawn from a study of blood T cells in healthy people across ages. Per the germline V gene, CDR1 is SEHNR and CDR2 is FQNEAQ (reference sequence). This CDR3 has 15 residues. The ends were cut back, 5 bases at V and 6 bases at J, with 17 bases in the middle. The use of a sample-barcoded 5' primer and a J-beta primer mix characterized a second PCR of about 7 to 12 cycles. TCRdb re-analysed the 5' RACE reads in MiXCR, keeping a single row per CDR3 protein. The sample shows about 1.1 million distinct CDR3 sequences, more than 30% of them seen only once. RNA extraction gave at least 5.5 micrograms of total RNA per sample.

The TCR comes from a young man in good health. This chain joins TRBV7-9 and TRBJ2-1; D might be TRBD2 (6 bases). The sample taken for sequencing was blood. The CDR3 sequence is CASSPSLAVPNEQFF. The CDR3 coding sequence is TGTGCCAGCAGCCCTTCTTTAGCGGTACCCAATGAGCAGTTCTTC.